The clone carrying this TCR beta chain showed up just once. The antigen is unknown. These data belong to a study of CD4+ T cells in melanoma. Broader study findings: Reportedly, melanoma neoantigen-specific CD4+ T cells showed varied differentiation states.

The data were produced by immunoSEQ multiplex PCR, yet TCRdb's version contains in-frame clones alone and is incomplete. The repertoire holds more than 110,000 clones, about 93% seen once, with over 1.5% in the top ten. Unmatched junction bases numbered 8, after V lost 6 bases and J lost 6 bases. The CDR3 is 14 residues long. Germline CDR1 reads KGHSH; CDR2 reads LQKENI. The source is a human donor with melanoma. This sequence joins TRBV18 and TRBJ1-5; 7 bases are shared with TRBD1. CDR3 amino acids: CASSATGRGQPQHF. The CDR3 bases are TGTGCCAGCTCCGCGACAGGGCGGGGTCAGCCCCAGCATTTT.